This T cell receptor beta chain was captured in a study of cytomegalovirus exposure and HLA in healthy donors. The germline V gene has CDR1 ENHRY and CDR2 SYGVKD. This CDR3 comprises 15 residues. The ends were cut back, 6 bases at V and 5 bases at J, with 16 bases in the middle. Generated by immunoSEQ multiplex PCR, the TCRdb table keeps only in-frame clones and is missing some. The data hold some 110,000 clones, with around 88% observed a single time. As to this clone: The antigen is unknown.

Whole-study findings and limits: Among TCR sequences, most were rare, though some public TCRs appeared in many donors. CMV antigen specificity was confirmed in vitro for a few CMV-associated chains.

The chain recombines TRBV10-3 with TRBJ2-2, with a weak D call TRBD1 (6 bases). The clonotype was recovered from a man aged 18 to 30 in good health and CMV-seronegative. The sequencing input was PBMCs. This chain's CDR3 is CAIRGRAGETGELFF. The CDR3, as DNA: TGTGCCATCAGGGGCCGCGCAGGGGAAACCGGGGAGCTGTTTTTT.